Listed here are 14 T cell receptor beta chains from one sample, sequenced in a study of T cell changes during pregnancy in multiple sclerosis. Libraries were prepared by immunoSEQ multiplex PCR; TCRdb keeps only in-frame clonotypes and omits some of them. The sample shows tens of thousands of clones, 85% to 95% of them seen only once. The specimen was peripheral blood, collected after pregnancy. The receptors were gathered from a female donor with multiple sclerosis, enrolled in a pregnancy study.

This chain uses TRBV6-1 with TRBJ1-2; 9 bases fit TRBD1. Germline trimming cut 4 bases from V and 2 bases from J; bases unmatched to any gene: 5. The germline CDR1 and CDR2 sequences are MNHNS and SASEGT. This CDR3 is built from 15 residues. CDR3 loop: CASSVRTGENYGYTF. The DNA of the CDR3 is TGTGCCAGCAGTGTACGGACAGGGGAAAACTATGGCTACACCTTC.

This clone was observed a few times. CDR3 in DNA: TGTGCCAGCGGCATCCGGGGGGCGGCCGGTGAAGCTTTCTTT. Its protein is CASGIRGAAGEAFF. The chain employs TRBV5-8 and TRBJ1-1, with D possibly being TRBD1 (6 bases). The CDR3 spans 14 residues. Germline V gives CDR1 SGHTS, CDR2 YDEGEE. V lost 7 bases, J lost 7 bases, and 20 bases lay in between.

The chain has TRBV6-1 and TRBJ2-7; 10 nucleotides align to TRBD1. V gave up 4 bases and J gave up 2 bases; unmatched junction bases: 5. CDR1 is MNHNS, CDR2 SASEGT, per germline. This CDR3 is built from 15 residues. The CDR3 sequence is CASSVTGTGAYEQYF. The CDR3 DNA is TGTGCCAGCAGTGTAACCGGGACAGGGGCCTACGAGCAGTACTTC.

This sequence joins TRBV4-1 and TRBJ1-2; D may be TRBD1 (5 bases). The V and J ends lost 0 bases and 6 bases respectively, with 11 bases between them. CDR1 is MGHRA and CDR2 is YSYEKL in the germline V gene. This CDR3 has 14 residues. The DNA for the CDR3 is TGCGCCAGCAGCCAAGAACCAGGAGGGGATGGCTACACCTTC. As protein: CASSQEPGGDGYTF.

A single count supports this clone. The rearrangement joins TRBV12-5 to TRBJ1-1; D gene ambiguous. The germline gives CDR1 LGHNT, CDR2 FRNRAP. Deletions cut 2 bases from V and 8 bases from J, with 9 bases between. The CDR3 covers 12 residues. The CDR3 sequence: CASGLQTTEAFF. The CDR3 DNA follows: TGTGCTAGTGGTTTGCAAACCACAGAAGCTTTCTTT.

This clone was detected a few times. The genes are TRBV6-6 and TRBJ2-7; tentative D call: TRBD2 (6 bases). CDR3 length: 14 residues. Germline loops: CDR1 MNHNY, CDR2 SVGAGI (reference sequence). Trimming took 4 bases from V and 4 from J, leaving 14 bases between them. The CDR3 loop is CASSSPGLLYEQYF. The CDR3 coding sequence is TGTGCCAGCAGTTCCCCGGGACTCCTGTACGAGCAGTACTTC.

As for this clone: This same CDR3 is encoded by further DNA sequences in the sample. The genes are TRBV29-1 and TRBJ1-5; D call uncertain. The CDR3 totals 15 residues. The germline V gene has CDR1 SQVTM and CDR2 ANQGSEA. V gave up 4 bases and J gave up 0 bases, with 13 bases separating them. CDR3 region: CSVVDSSYSNQPQHF. CDR3 DNA: TGCAGCGTTGTGGATAGTAGCTATAGCAATCAGCCCCAGCATTTT.

V and J are TRBV6-6 and TRBJ2-5, with D perhaps matching TRBD2 (6 bases). Germline V gene lookup returns CDR1 MNHNY and CDR2 SVGAGI (reference sequence). There are 16 residues in the CDR3. Between the trimmed V and J ends, which lost 0 bases and 2 bases, there was a span of 13 bases. CDR3 coding DNA: TGTGCCAGCAGTTACTCCCGGAACGCGGGACAAGAGACCCAGTACTTC. As protein: CASSYSRNAGQETQYF.

This chain uses TRBV29-1 with TRBJ2-3; D may be TRBD1 (6 bases). With 3 bases removed from V and 1 base from J, the gap between germline ends came to 11 bases. This CDR3 has 14 amino acids. CDR1 and CDR2 (germline): SQVTM, ANQGSEA. CDR3 coding DNA: TGCAGCGTTGACTCGGCAGGGGGCACAGATACGCAGTATTTT. Amino acids: CSVDSAGGTDTQYF.

The CDR3 loop is CASSEDRVAYEQYF. Written as DNA, the CDR3 is TGTGCCAGCAGCGAGGACAGGGTCGCCTACGAGCAGTACTTC. The chain carries TRBV25-1 and TRBJ2-7; TRBD1 aligns across 8 bases. The CDR3 consists of 14 residues. The V and J ends lost 6 bases and 2 bases, in that order; junction bases with no gene match: 6. Germline assignment: CDR1 MGHDK and CDR2 SYGVNS.

Written as DNA, the CDR3 is TGCGCCAGCAGCTTGGGGCAGACAGGGAATGAAAAACTGTTTTTT. Translating it yields CASSLGQTGNEKLFF. The V gene is TRBV5-1, the J gene TRBJ1-4; the match to TRBD1 covers 7 bases. Per the germline V gene, CDR1 is SGHRS and CDR2 is YFSETQ. J lost 5 bases, V lost 0 bases, and 4 bases had no gene match. The CDR3 is 15 amino acids.

This clone was observed a single time. This chain uses TRBV4-2 with TRBJ1-5, with D perhaps TRBD1 (6 bases). The ends were cut back, 1 base at V and 3 bases at J, with 10 bases in the middle. This CDR3 has 15 amino acids. Germline CDR1 is LGHNA and CDR2 is YNFKEQ. The CDR3 DNA reads as TGTGCCAGCAGCCAAGGACAGGAGGACAATCAGCCCCAGCATTTT. This translates into CASSQGQEDNQPQHF.

The genes are TRBV7-2 and TRBJ1-5; no reliable D call. The V and J ends lost 2 bases and 7 bases respectively, with 15 bases between them. The CDR3 has 15 residues. CDR1 and CDR2 from the germline V gene are SGHTA and FQGNSA. The DNA of the CDR3 is TGTGCCAGCAGCTTACTTCCAGGTCAAGGACAGCCCCAGCATTTT. As protein: CASSLLPGQGQPQHF.

This chain links TRBV7-9 with TRBJ1-3; no clear D. With 5 bases removed from V and 4 bases from J, the gap between germline ends came to 12 bases. The CDR3 is 14 residues long. From germline, CDR1 is SEHNR and CDR2 FQNEAQ (reference sequence). The CDR3 bases are TGTGCCAGCAGCGGTCCGGGGAGGGGAAACACCATATATTTT. Protein: CASSGPGRGNTIYF. The full variable domain, in which reference TRBV7-9 and TRBJ1-3 provide the parts outside the CDR3, is DTGVSQNPRHKITKRGQNVTFRCDPISEHNRLYWYRQTLGQGPEFLTYFQNEAQLEKSRLLSDRFSAERPKGSFSTLEIQRTEQGDSAMYLCASSGPGRGNTIYFGEGSWLTVV.